The clone carrying this T cell receptor beta chain was seen repeatedly, ten times or more. These data originate in a study of Graves' ophthalmopathy and Graves' hyperthyroidism. Beta-chain TCR CDR3 regions were amplified from RNA transcripts. HTBI-primed first-round RT-PCR preceded second-round multiplex PCR. Each CDR3 protein is one row after TCRdb ran MiXCR on the multiplex PCR reads. The sample includes about 740,000 distinct CDR3 sequences, approximately 40% of them seen just once. Trimming removed 3 bases at V and 2 bases at J, with 8 bases between. The CDR3 is made up of 15 amino acids. CDR1 is SGHDN and CDR2 is FVKESK in the germline V gene.

What was sequenced was peripheral blood. The origin of this receptor is an adult man with Graves' ophthalmopathy. The rearrangement links TRBV14 to TRBJ1-6, with D maybe TRBD1 (5 bases). This CDR3 reads CASSQGEAYNSPLHF. CDR3 bases: TGTGCCAGCAGCCAGGGGGAGGCCTATAATTCACCCCTCCACTTT. Full variable domain (outside the CDR3, taken from reference TRBV14 and TRBJ1-6): EAGVTQFPSHSVIEKGQTVTLRCDPISGHDNLYWYRRVMGKEIKFLLHFVKESKQDESGMPNNRFLAERTGGTYSTLKVQPAELEDSGVYFCASSQGEAYNSPLHFGNGTRLTVT.